A selection of T cell receptor beta chains follows, all from one sample in a study of blood T cell repertoires in COVID-19. The assay was immunoSEQ multiplex PCR, and TCRdb's table has in-frame clones only and misses some. This sample has 300,000 to 350,000 clones; roughly 86% occur once, and the top ten carry around 10%. Sequences were obtained from peripheral blood. The receptors were sampled from a man under 40 with COVID-19, enrolled during active disease. Each CDR3 is given with its conserved first and last residue. A D gene is named only where the DNA matches it firmly. Clone size, where shown, is once, few, many, or a class for clones that have expanded.

CDR3: CASSSRRGIYNEQFF; DNA: TGTGCCAGCAGCTCGCGGCGGGGAATATACAATGAGCAGTTCTTC; length: 15; size: -; J: TRBJ2-1; D: -; V: TRBV7-2
CDR3: CASSLGQNYGYTF; DNA: TGCGCCAGCAGCTTGGGGCAGAACTATGGCTACACCTTC; length: 13; size: -; J: TRBJ1-2; D: -; V: TRBV5-1
CDR3: CASSDSGLAGGPHMDTQYF; DNA: TGTGCCAGCAGTGACTCCGGACTAGCGGGGGGCCCGCACATGGATACGCAGTATTTT; length: 19; size: -; J: TRBJ2-3; D: TRBD2; V: TRBV6-4
CDR3: CASSKGRGISPLHF; DNA: TGTGCCAGTAGTAAAGGGAGGGGAATATCACCCCTCCACTTT; length: 14; size: -; J: TRBJ1-6; D: -; V: TRBV19
CDR3: CASSQTPGQGVAEAFF; DNA: TGTGCCAGCAGCCAAACCCCGGGACAGGGGGTTGCTGAAGCTTTCTTT; length: 16; size: -; J: TRBJ1-1; D: TRBD1; V: TRBV4-2
CDR3: CASSPSTSGMYNEQFF; DNA: TGTGCCAGCAGCCCCTCGACTAGCGGGATGTACAATGAGCAGTTCTTC; length: 16; size: -; J: TRBJ2-1; D: TRBD2; V: TRBV7-3
CDR3: CASSFVGQGGTNYGYTF; DNA: TGTGCCAGCAGTTTCGTGGGACAGGGAGGTACTAACTATGGCTACACCTTC; length: 17; size: -; J: TRBJ1-2; D: TRBD1; V: TRBV27
CDR3: CASSAAGELFF; DNA: TGTGCCAGCAGCGCAGCCGGGGAGCTGTTTTTT; length: 11; size: -; J: TRBJ2-2; D: -; V: TRBV7-3
CDR3: CASSERQGRENNTGELFF; DNA: TGTGCCAGCAGTGAGAGACAGGGGAGGGAAAACAACACCGGGGAGCTGTTTTTT; length: 18; size: -; J: TRBJ2-2; D: -; V: TRBV28
CDR3: CASSSPDRGLYGYTF; DNA: TGTGCCAGCAGCAGCCCGGACAGGGGGCTATATGGCTACACCTTC; length: 15; size: -; J: TRBJ1-2; D: TRBD1; V: TRBV25-1
CDR3: CASSPDMSGLGSPLHF; DNA: TGTGCCAGCTCACCGGATATGTCAGGGCTCGGGTCACCCCTCCACTTT; length: 16; size: few; J: TRBJ1-6; D: -; V: TRBV18
CDR3: CASSVTGGGTGELFF; DNA: TGTGCCAGCAGCGTAACCGGGGGGGGCACCGGGGAGCTGTTTTTT; length: 15; size: -; J: TRBJ2-2; D: TRBD2; V: TRBV9
CDR3: CASSGTSGRYTQYF; DNA: TGTGCCAGCAGTGGGACTAGCGGGAGGTATACGCAGTATTTT; length: 14; size: -; J: TRBJ2-3; D: TRBD2; V: TRBV27
CDR3: CSVVSQRELYHEQYF; DNA: TGCAGCGTTGTCTCGCAGCGGGAGCTGTACCACGAGCAGTACTTC; length: 15; size: -; J: TRBJ2-7; D: TRBD2; V: TRBV29-1
CDR3: CAWSVLRTPPYEQYF; DNA: TGTGCCTGGAGTGTACTTCGGACTCCACCCTACGAGCAGTACTTC; length: 15; size: -; J: TRBJ2-7; D: -; V: TRBV30
CDR3: CASSRIGTSRWGEQYF; DNA: TGCGCCAGCAGCCGGATCGGGACTTCCCGGTGGGGCGAGCAGTACTTC; length: 16; size: -; J: TRBJ2-7; D: -; V: TRBV4-1
CDR3: CASSPDRARGGNQPQHF; DNA: TGTGCCAGCTCACCGGACAGGGCCCGCGGTGGCAATCAGCCCCAGCATTTT; length: 17; size: -; J: TRBJ1-5; D: TRBD1; V: TRBV18
CDR3: CASSSRTSGADNEQFF; DNA: TGTGCCAGCAGCTCCCGAACTAGCGGGGCAGACAATGAGCAGTTCTTC; length: 16; size: -; J: TRBJ2-1; D: TRBD2; V: TRBV7-6